This T cell receptor (beta chain) was captured by sequencing in a study of HIV-infected patients and healthy controls. All unsorted peripheral T cells were captured because whole blood was used without fractionation. RNA came from 2 to 2.5 ml of peripheral blood. Germline lookup yields CDR1 WSHSY and CDR2 SAAADI. Trimming removed 3 bases at V and 2 bases at J, with 12 bases between. The CDR3 extends over 15 amino acids. About 450 ng RNA was reverse transcribed with alpha and beta constant-region primers. Alpha and beta chain libraries were made separately by chain-specific third strand synthesis with multiplexing indices. Via MiXCR, TCRdb re-called the 5' RACE reads, giving one row per CDR3 protein. The sample holds 7,500 to 10,000 distinct CDR3 sequences, approximately 8% seen once.

This chain uses TRBV10-2 with TRBJ2-3; D unclear. This specimen consisted of blood, obtained before antiretroviral therapy. This sequence originates from an adult with HIV infection. The donor label of this sample is uncertain. CDR3 bases: TGCGCCAGCAGTGATATAGAACCCTTCACAGATACGCAGTATTTT. It translates to CASSDIEPFTDTQYF.